This T cell receptor beta chain stems from a study of T cell responses to AZD1222 COVID-19 vaccine. Repertoires were generated with immunoSEQ multiplex PCR, while TCRdb's copy carries only in-frame clones and drops some. This sample has some 130,000 clones, with approximately 90% found just once. The V gene's germline CDR1 is MNHEY and CDR2 SVGAGI. J gave up 10 bases and V 2 bases, and 1 base lay outside the gene matches. CDR3 length: 12 amino acids. This TCR came from an adult who received the AZD1222 COVID-19 vaccine. The chain is built from TRBV6-5 and TRBJ2-4; 8 bases map to TRBD2. The sample in question was peripheral blood, obtained 28 days after the second AZD1222 dose. CDR3 residues: CASSYPGGIQYF. CDR3 bases: TGTGCCAGCAGTTACCCGGGGGGGATTCAGTACTTC.